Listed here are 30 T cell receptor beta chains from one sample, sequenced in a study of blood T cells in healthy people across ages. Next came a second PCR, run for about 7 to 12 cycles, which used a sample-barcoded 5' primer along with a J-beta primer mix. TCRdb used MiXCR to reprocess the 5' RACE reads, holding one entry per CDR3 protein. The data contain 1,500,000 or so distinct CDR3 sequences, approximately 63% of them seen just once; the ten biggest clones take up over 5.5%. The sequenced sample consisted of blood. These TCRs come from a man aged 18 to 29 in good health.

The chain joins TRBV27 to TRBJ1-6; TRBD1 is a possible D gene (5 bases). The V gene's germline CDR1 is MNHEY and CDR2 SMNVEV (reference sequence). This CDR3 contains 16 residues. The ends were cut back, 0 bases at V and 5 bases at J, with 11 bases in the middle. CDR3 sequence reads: CASSLSSRDHNSPLHF. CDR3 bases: TGTGCCAGCAGTTTATCTTCCAGGGACCATAATTCACCCCTCCACTTT.

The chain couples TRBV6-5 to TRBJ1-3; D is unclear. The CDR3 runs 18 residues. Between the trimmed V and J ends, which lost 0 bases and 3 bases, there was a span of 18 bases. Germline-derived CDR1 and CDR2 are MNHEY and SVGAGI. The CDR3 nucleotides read TGTGCCAGCAGTTACTCCCCCAACATGGGGTTGGGTGGAAACACCATATATTTT. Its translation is CASSYSPNMGLGGNTIYF.

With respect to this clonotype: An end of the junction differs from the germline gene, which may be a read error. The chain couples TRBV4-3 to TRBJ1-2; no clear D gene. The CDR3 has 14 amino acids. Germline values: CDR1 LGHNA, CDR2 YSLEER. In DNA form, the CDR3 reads TGCCCCAGCCGGGAGGCTAGGAGATCCTATGGCTACACCTTC. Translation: CPSREARRSYGYTF.

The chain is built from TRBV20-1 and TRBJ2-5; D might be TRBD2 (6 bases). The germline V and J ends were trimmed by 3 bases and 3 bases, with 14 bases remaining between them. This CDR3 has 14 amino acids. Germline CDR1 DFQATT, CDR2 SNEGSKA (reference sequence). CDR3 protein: CSASPVGGKETQYF. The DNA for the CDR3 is TGCAGTGCTAGCCCGGTTGGAGGGAAAGAGACCCAGTACTTC.

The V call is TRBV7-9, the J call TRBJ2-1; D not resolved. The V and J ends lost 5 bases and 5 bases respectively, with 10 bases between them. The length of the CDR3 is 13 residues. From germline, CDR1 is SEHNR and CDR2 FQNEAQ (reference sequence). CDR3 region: CASSAYNDNEQFF. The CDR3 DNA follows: TGTGCCAGCAGCGCTTACAACGACAATGAGCAGTTCTTC.

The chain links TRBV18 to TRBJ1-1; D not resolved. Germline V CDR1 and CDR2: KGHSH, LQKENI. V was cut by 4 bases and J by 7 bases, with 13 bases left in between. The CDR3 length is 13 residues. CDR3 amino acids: CASSRGPGGEAFF. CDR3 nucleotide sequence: TGTGCCAGCTCACGGGGTCCGGGTGGTGAAGCTTTCTTT.

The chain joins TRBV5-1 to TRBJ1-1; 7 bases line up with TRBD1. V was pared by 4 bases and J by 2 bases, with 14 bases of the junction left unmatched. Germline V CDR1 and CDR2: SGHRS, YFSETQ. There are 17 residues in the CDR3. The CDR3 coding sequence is TGCGCCAGCAGCCAAGCCCCGACAGGGTTTGGAAACACTGAAGCTTTCTTT. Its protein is CASSQAPTGFGNTEAFF.

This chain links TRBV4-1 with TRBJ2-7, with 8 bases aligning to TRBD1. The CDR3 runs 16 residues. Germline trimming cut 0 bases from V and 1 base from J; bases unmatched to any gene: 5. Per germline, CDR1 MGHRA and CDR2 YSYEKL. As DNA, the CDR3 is TGCGCCAGCAGCCAAGATTTCAGGACAGGGTCCTACGAGCAGTACTTC. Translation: CASSQDFRTGSYEQYF.

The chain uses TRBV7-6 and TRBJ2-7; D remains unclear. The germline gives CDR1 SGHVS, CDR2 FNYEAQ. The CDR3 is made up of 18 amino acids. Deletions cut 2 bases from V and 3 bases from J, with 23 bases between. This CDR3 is CASSLIVGMVGRDYEQYF. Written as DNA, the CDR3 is TGTGCCAGCAGCTTAATTGTGGGAATGGTCGGGCGAGACTACGAGCAGTACTTC.

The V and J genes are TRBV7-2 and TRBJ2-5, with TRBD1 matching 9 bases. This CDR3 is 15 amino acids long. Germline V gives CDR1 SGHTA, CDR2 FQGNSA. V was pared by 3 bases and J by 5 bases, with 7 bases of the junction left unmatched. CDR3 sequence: CASSFPGTGSETQYF. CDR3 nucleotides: TGTGCCAGCAGCTTTCCCGGGACAGGGAGCGAGACCCAGTACTTC.

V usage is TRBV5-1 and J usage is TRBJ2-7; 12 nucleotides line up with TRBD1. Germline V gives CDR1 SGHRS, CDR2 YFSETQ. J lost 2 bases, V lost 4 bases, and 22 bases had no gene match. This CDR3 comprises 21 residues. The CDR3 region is CASSGSVGGQGAHSHPYEQYF. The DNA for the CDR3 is TGCGCCAGCAGCGGAAGTGTTGGGGGACAGGGGGCCCACTCACACCCCTACGAGCAGTACTTC. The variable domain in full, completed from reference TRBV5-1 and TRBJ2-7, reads KAGVTQTPRYLIKTRGQQVTLSCSPISGHRSVSWYQQTPGQGLQFLFEYFSETQRNKGNFPGRFSGRQFSNSRSEMNVSTLELGDSALYLCASSGSVGGQGAHSHPYEQYFGPGTRLTVT.

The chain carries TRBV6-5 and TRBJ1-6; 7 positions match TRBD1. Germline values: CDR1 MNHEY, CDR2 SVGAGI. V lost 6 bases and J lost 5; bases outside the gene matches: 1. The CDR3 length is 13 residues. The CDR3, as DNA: TGTGCCAGCAGAAGGGGGCATAATTCACCCCTCCACTTT. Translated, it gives CASRRGHNSPLHF.

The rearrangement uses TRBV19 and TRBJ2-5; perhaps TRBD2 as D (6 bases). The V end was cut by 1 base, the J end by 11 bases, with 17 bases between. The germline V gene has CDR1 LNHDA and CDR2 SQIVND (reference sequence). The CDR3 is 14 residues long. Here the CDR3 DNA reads TGTGCCAGTAGTATAGCCGGGAGCGGTAATGAGCAGTACTTC. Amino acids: CASSIAGSGNEQYF.

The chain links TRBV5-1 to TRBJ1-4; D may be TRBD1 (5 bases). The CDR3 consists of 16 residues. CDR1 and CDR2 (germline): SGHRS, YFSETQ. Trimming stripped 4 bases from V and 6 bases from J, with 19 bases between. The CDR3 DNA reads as TGCGCCAGCAGCAGAAATAGACAGTCTACGGATGAAAAACTGTTTTTT. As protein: CASSRNRQSTDEKLFF.

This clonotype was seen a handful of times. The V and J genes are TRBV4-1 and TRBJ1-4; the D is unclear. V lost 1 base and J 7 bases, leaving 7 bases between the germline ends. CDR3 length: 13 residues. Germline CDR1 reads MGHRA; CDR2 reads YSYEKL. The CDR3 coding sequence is TGCGCCAGCAGCCAAGTTTCGGGTGAAAAACTGTTTTTT. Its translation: CASSQVSGEKLFF.

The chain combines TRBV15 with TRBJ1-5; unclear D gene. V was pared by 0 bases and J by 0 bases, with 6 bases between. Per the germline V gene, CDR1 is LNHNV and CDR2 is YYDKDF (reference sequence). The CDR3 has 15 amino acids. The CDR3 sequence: CATSRDFHSNQPQHF. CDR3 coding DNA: TGTGCCACCAGCAGAGATTTCCATAGCAATCAGCCCCAGCATTTT.

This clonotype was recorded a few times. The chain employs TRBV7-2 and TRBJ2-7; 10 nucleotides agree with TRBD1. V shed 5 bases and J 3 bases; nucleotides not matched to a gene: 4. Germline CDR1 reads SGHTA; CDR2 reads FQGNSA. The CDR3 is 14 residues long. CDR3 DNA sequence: TGTGCCAGCAGCGGGACAGGGGTTCTCTACGAGCAGTACTTC. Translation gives CASSGTGVLYEQYF.

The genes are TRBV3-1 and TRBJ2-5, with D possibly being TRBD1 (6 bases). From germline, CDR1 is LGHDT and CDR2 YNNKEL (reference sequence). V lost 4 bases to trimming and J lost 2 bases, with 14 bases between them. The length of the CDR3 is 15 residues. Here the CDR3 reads CASSLSGQSQETQYF. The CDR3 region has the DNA TGTGCCAGCAGCCTCTCAGGACAGTCTCAAGAGACCCAGTACTTC.

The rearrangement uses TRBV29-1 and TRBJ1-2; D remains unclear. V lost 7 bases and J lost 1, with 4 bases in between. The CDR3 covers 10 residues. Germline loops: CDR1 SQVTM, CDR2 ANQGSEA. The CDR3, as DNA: TGCAGCGCACATAACTATGGCTACACCTTC. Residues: CSAHNYGYTF. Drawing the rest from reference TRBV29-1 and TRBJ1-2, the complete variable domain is SAVISQKPSRDICQRGTSLTIQCQVDSQVTMMFWYRQQPGQSLTLIATANQGSEATYESGFVIDKFPISRPNLTFSTLTVSNMSPEDSSIYLCSAHNYGYTFGSGTRLTVV.

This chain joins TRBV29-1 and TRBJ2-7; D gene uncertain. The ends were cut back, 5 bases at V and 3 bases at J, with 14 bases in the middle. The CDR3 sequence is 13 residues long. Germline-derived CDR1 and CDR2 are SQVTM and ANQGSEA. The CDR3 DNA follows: TGCAGCGTTTTGAAAGATGAAAGCTACGAGCAGTACTTC. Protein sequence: CSVLKDESYEQYF.

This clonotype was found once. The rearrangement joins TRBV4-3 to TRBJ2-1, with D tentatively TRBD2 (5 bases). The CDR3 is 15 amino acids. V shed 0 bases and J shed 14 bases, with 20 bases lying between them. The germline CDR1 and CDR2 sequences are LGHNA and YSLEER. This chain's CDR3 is CASSQDSPPGNLKFF. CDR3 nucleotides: TGCGCCAGCAGCCAAGATTCCCCCCCCGGGAACCTGAAGTTCTTC.

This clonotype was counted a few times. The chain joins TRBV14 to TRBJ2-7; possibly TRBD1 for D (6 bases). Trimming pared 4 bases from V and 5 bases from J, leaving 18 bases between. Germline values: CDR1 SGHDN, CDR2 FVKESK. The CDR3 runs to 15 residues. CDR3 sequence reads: CASSLYSITGNEQYF. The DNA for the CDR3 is TGTGCCAGCAGCCTCTACTCGATCACAGGGAACGAGCAGTACTTC.

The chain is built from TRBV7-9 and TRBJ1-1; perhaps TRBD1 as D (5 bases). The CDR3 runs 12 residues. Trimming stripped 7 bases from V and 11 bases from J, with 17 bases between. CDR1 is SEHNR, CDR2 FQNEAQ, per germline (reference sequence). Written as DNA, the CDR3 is TGTGCCAGCACCAGACGAGGGGTTAAGGCTTTCTTT. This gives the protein CASTRRGVKAFF.

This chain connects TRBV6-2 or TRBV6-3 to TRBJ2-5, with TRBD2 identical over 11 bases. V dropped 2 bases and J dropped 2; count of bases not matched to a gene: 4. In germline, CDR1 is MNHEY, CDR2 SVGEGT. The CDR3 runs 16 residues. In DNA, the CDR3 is TGTGCCAGCAGTTACGGGACTAGCGGACAACAAGAGACCCAGTACTTC. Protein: CASSYGTSGQQETQYF.

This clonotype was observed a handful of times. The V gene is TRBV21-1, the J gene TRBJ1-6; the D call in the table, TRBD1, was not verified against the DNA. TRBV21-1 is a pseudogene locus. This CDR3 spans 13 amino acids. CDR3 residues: CARSGGVDSPLHF. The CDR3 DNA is TGTGCCAGGTCAGGGGGTGTTGATTCACCCCTCCACTTT.

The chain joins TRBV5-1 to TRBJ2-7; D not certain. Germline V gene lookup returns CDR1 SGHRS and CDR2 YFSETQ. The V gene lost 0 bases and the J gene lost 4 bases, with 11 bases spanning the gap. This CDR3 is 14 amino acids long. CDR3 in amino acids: CASSLEGSYYEQYF. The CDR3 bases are TGCGCCAGCAGCTTGGAAGGCTCCTATTACGAGCAGTACTTC.

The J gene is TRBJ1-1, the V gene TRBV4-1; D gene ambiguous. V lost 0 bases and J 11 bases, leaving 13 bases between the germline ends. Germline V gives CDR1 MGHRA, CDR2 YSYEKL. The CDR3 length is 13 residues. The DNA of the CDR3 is TGCGCCAGCAGCCAAGAAGAAATCTGTGATGCTTTCTTT. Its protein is CASSQEEICDAFF.

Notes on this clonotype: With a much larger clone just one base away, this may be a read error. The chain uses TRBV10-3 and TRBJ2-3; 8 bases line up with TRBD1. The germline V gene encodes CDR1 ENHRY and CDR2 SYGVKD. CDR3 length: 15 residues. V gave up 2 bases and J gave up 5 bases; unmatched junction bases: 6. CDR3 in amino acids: CAISEVDRGKDTQYF. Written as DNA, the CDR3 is TGTGCCATCAGTGAGGTTGACAGGGGAAAAGATACGCAGTATTTT.

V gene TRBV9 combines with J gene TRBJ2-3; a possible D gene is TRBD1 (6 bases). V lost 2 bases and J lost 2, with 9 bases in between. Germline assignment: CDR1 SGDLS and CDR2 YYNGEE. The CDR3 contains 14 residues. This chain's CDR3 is CASSVSGVTDTQYF. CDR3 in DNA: TGTGCCAGCAGCGTGTCAGGGGTCACAGATACGCAGTATTTT.

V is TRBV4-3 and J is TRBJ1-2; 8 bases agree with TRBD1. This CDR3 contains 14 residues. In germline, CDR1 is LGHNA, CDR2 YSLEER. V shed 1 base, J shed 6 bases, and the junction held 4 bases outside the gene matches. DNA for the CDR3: TGCGCCAGCAGCCAAGCCGGCAGGGGGCATGGCTACACCTTC. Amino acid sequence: CASSQAGRGHGYTF.